Listed below are T cell receptor beta chains from one sample, sequenced in a study of beta chain features in type 1 diabetes. Assay used: immunoSEQ multiplex PCR; TCRdb lists only in-frame clones, some missing. The sample records fewer than 900,000 clones, about a sixth being singletons. The sequencing input was naive CD4+ T cells from blood. Receptors originate from a woman in her late teens or twenties in good health. Both conserved end residues are trimmed from each CDR3.

j_call v_call cdr3_aa
TRBJ2-5 TRBV4-2 ASSQGQGDVETQY
TRBJ2-1 TRBV7-9 ASSILAGNEQF
TRBJ2-7 TRBV6-6 ASSYPGGPSEQY
TRBJ2-7 TRBV7-9 ASSPSEAGQY
TRBJ2-4 TRBV6-5 ASSYFPELAKNIQY
TRBJ2-7 TRBV10-3 AISSGQESYEQY
TRBJ2-7 TRBV19 ASSGGARYEQY
TRBJ2-2 TRBV5-6 ASSLFVAVGTGELF
TRBJ1-2 TRBV14 ASSRGQGANYGYT
TRBJ2-2 TRBV6-6 ASSYDGVPGELF
TRBJ2-1 TRBV7-8 ASRRLAGDKNEQF
TRBJ1-1 TRBV5-4 ASSLPDKNTEAF
TRBJ2-1 TRBV10-3 AISEGSGGHEQF
TRBJ2-2 TRBV7-3 ASSPGTGELF
TRBJ2-7 TRBV7-2 ASSLVPLLGSSYEQY
TRBJ2-2 TRBV28 ASSRRKGVTGELF
TRBJ2-3 TRBV5-1 ASSLALSTDTQY
TRBJ2-1 TRBV19 ASSLRPPNWQF
TRBJ1-2 TRBV5-1 ASSLVLQGVSGYT
TRBJ1-5 TRBV6-5 ASSYSLGSQPQH